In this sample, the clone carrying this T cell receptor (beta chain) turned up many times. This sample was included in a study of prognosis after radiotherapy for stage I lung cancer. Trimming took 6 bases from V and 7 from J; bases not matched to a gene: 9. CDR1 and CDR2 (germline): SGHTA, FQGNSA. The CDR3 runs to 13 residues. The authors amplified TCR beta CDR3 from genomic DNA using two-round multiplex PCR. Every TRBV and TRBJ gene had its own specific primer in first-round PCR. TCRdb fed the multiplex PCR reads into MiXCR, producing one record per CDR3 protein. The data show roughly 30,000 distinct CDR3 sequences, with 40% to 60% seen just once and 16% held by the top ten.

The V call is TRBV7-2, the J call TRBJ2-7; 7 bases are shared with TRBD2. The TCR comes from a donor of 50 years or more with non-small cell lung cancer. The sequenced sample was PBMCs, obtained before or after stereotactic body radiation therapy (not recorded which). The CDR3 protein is CASSYEERDEQYF. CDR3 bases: TGTGCCAGCAGTTATGAAGAGCGGGATGAGCAGTACTTC.